The rows below give T cell receptor beta chains drawn from one sample of a study of response to subunit inactivated influenza vaccine. TCRdb used MiXCR to reprocess the RT-PCR reads, holding one entry per CDR3 protein. Among about 520,000 distinct CDR3 sequences listed, about 25% were seen once. The sample consisted of CD4+ T cells sorted from PBMCs, taken 4 to 6 days after vaccination. These receptors originate from a man aged 45-65 years who received an inactivated influenza vaccine. CDR3s leave out the opening cysteine and the closing phenylalanine or tryptophan. Each record gives: J gene, D gene, V gene, CDR3 protein. The D gene is left open where the match is weak.

j_gene: TRBJ1-2
d_gene: TRBD1
v_gene: TRBV3-1
CDR3aa: ASSQSTGDGYT

j_gene: TRBJ2-7
d_gene: TRBD2
v_gene: TRBV9
CDR3aa: ASSIWGGGEQY

j_gene: TRBJ1-3
d_gene: NA
v_gene: TRBV4-2
CDR3aa: ASSQDLQESGNTIY

j_gene: TRBJ2-7
d_gene: TRBD2
v_gene: TRBV20-1
CDR3aa: SANSGGFSYEQY

j_gene: TRBJ1-1
d_gene: NA
v_gene: TRBV7-9
CDR3aa: ASSRRRPGHLNTEAF

j_gene: TRBJ1-3
d_gene: NA
v_gene: TRBV7-9
CDR3aa: ASSVGGIDSGNTIY

j_gene: TRBJ2-3
d_gene: NA
v_gene: TRBV28
CDR3aa: ASRSSGSGTDTQY

j_gene: TRBJ2-7
d_gene: TRBD1
v_gene: TRBV7-2
CDR3aa: ASSDGQGGSYEQY

j_gene: TRBJ1-1
d_gene: NA
v_gene: TRBV20-1
CDR3aa: SVVQGNEAF

j_gene: TRBJ2-2
d_gene: NA
v_gene: TRBV20-1
CDR3aa: SASRGWDTGELF

j_gene: TRBJ2-5
d_gene: NA
v_gene: TRBV20-1
CDR3aa: SAQDGMETQY

j_gene: TRBJ2-2
d_gene: NA
v_gene: TRBV7-2
CDR3aa: ASSPDRYTGELF

j_gene: TRBJ1-1
d_gene: NA
v_gene: TRBV12-3/TRBV12-4
CDR3aa: ASSYHTGTSNTEAF